The source of this T cell receptor beta chain is a study of post-analysis software for immune sequencing data. Looking at the study overall: Relapsing-remitting, secondary progressive and progressive-relapsing forms made up the multiple sclerosis disease courses. The study's findings and limits: When the samples were clustered directly with F measure, those that had been prepared in the same batch showed strong co-clustering. Among multiple sclerosis patients, normalized Chao1 diversity was significantly below that of controls. There were five TRBV segments more frequent in patients than controls, and TRBV5-6, TRBV5-1 and TRBV20-1 were among them.

The germline CDR1 and CDR2 sequences are SGHAT and FQNNGV. The CDR3 consists of 15 residues. Prepared TCR beta cDNA libraries contained unique molecular identifiers. MiXCR was run by TCRdb on the PCR reads, yielding one entry per CDR3 protein. The profile covers 400,000 to 500,000 distinct CDR3 sequences, with roughly 38% appearing a single time and less than 10% taken by the ten largest. About this clonotype: Its target is unknown.

V and J are TRBV11-2 and TRBJ2-1, with 7 bases fitting TRBD1. The end of the DNA aligns better with TRBJ2-7, so the J call may be wrong. The sample was blood. The clonotype was recovered from a girl aged 2 to 10 with multiple sclerosis. CDR3 in amino acids: CASSVTGTAYNEQYF. CDR3 sequence (DNA): TGTGCCAGCAGCGTCACCGGGACAGCTTACAATGAGCAGTACTTC.